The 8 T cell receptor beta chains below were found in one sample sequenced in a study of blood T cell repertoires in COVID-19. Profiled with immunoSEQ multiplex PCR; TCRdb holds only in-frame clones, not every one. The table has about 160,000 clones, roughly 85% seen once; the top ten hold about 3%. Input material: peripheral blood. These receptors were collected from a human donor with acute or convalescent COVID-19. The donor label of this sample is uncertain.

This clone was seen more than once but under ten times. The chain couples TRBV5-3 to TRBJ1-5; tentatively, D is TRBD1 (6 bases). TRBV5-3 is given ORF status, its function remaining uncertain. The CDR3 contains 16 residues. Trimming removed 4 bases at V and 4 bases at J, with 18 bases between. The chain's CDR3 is CARSVTLDRLNQPQHF. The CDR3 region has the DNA TGTGCCAGAAGCGTGACCCTCGACAGGCTGAATCAGCCCCAGCATTTT.

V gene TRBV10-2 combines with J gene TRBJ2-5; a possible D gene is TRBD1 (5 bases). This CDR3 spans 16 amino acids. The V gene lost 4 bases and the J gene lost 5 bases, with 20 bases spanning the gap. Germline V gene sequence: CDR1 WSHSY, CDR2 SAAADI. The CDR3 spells CASSVKYVQVAETQYF. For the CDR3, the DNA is TGCGCCAGCAGTGTAAAGTACGTACAGGTTGCGGAGACCCAGTACTTC.

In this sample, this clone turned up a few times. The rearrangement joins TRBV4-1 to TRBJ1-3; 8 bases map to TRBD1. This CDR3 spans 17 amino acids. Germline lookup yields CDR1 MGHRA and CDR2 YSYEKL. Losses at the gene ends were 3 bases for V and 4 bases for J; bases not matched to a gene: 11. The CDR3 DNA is TGCGCCAGCAGCCATGGCCCCCAGGGGGCGCGAGGAAACACCATATATTTT. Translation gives CASSHGPQGARGNTIYF.

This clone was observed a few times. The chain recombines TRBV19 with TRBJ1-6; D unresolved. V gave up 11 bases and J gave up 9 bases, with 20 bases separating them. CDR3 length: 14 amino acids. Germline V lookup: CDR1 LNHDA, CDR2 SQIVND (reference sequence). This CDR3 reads CASRSGSQASPLHF. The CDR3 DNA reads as TGTGCCTCCCGGTCGGGATCTCAGGCTTCACCCCTCCACTTT.

The CDR3 nucleotides are TGTGCCAGTGGGGGGGGGAGTATTAATTCACCCCTCCACTTT. Protein sequence: CASGGGSINSPLHF. V gene TRBV19 combines with J gene TRBJ1-6; a possible D gene is TRBD1 (5 bases). The V end lost 8 bases, the J end lost 6 bases, and 14 bases lay between the germline ends. CDR1 LNHDA and CDR2 SQIVND come from the germline V gene (reference sequence). This CDR3 has 14 residues.

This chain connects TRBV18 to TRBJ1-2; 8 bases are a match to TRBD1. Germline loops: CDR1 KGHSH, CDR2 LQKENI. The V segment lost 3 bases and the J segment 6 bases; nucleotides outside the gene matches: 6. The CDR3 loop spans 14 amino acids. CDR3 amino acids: CASSPREQGDGYTF. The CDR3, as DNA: TGTGCCAGCTCACCCCGGGAACAGGGGGATGGCTACACCTTC.

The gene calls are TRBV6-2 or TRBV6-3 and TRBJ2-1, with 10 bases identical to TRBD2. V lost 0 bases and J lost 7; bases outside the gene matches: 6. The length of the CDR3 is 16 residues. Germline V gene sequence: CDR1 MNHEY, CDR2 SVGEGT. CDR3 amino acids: CASSYSSGGANNEQFF. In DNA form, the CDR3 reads TGTGCCAGCAGTTACTCGAGCGGGGGGGCTAATAATGAGCAGTTCTTC.

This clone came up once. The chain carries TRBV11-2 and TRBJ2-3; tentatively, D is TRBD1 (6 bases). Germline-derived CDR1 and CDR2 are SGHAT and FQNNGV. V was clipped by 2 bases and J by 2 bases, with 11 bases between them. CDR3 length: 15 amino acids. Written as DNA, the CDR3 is TGTGCCAGCAGCTTATACGGACAGAACACAGATACGCAGTATTTT. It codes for CASSLYGQNTDTQYF.